These T cell receptor beta chains were read from a single sample in a study of blood T cell repertoires in COVID-19. Profiled with immunoSEQ multiplex PCR; TCRdb holds only in-frame clones, not every one. The table includes 150,000 to 200,000 clones, about 84% detected once. The sequenced material came from PBMCs or T cells enriched from blood (not recorded which). These receptors originate from a man aged 35 to 55 who had recovered from COVID-19. Both conserved end residues are part of each CDR3. The order of the fields is CDR3 protein, CDR3 DNA, clone size, D gene, V gene, J gene. The D gene is left open where the match is weak. Clone size is not always given. Where it is, it says once, few, many or a class for expanded clones.

CDR3 protein: CASSLTGTGLLSRGGTEAFF; CDR3 DNA: TGTGCCAGCAGCTTAACCGGGACAGGGTTGCTCAGCCGTGGGGGGACTGAAGCTTTCTTT; clone size: once; D gene: TRBD1; V gene: TRBV7-3; J gene: TRBJ1-1
CDR3 protein: CASSLTGQRIPLHF; CDR3 DNA: TGTGCCAGCAGCTTAACGGGACAGCGAATACCCCTCCACTTT; clone size: few; D gene: TRBD1; V gene: TRBV11-2; J gene: TRBJ1-6
CDR3 protein: CASSLAGDTEAFF; CDR3 DNA: TGCGCCAGCAGCTTGGCGGGGGACACTGAAGCTTTCTTT; clone size: NA; D gene: NA; V gene: TRBV5-1; J gene: TRBJ1-1
CDR3 protein: CASSSRQGGYTF; CDR3 DNA: TGTGCCAGCAGCTCTAGACAGGGTGGCTACACCTTC; clone size: NA; D gene: TRBD1; V gene: TRBV7-9; J gene: TRBJ1-2
CDR3 protein: CASSLRTATQPQHF; CDR3 DNA: TGTGCCAGCAGCTTGAGGACAGCCACGCAGCCCCAGCATTTT; clone size: few; D gene: NA; V gene: TRBV5-5; J gene: TRBJ1-5
CDR3 protein: CASNEDRVRNTIYF; CDR3 DNA: TGTGCCAGCAACGAGGACAGGGTCAGAAACACCATATATTTT; clone size: NA; D gene: TRBD1; V gene: TRBV6-5; J gene: TRBJ1-3
CDR3 protein: CASSLVVGGSNEQFF; CDR3 DNA: TGTGCCAGCAGCTTAGTCGTCGGGGGATCAAATGAGCAGTTCTTC; clone size: NA; D gene: NA; V gene: TRBV7-2; J gene: TRBJ2-1
CDR3 protein: CASSLGFQIVNTEAFF; CDR3 DNA: TGTGCCAGCAGCTTGGGTTTTCAGATTGTAAACACTGAAGCTTTCTTT; clone size: once; D gene: NA; V gene: TRBV5-4; J gene: TRBJ1-1
CDR3 protein: CASSEALGARDYGYTF; CDR3 DNA: TGTGCCAGCAGTGAAGCGCTGGGGGCGCGGGACTATGGCTACACCTTC; clone size: once; D gene: NA; V gene: TRBV6-1; J gene: TRBJ1-2
CDR3 protein: CASRGDGSGNTIYF; CDR3 DNA: TGTGCCAGCAGGGGAGACGGCTCTGGAAACACCATATATTTT; clone size: NA; D gene: NA; V gene: TRBV2; J gene: TRBJ1-3
CDR3 protein: CASSLDRGRNTGELFF; CDR3 DNA: TGCGCCAGCAGCTTGGACAGGGGGCGTAACACCGGGGAGCTGTTTTTT; clone size: NA; D gene: TRBD1; V gene: TRBV5-1; J gene: TRBJ2-2
CDR3 protein: CASSLTGTGGQDSGNTIYF; CDR3 DNA: TGTGCCAGCAGCCTGACCGGGACAGGGGGCCAGGACTCTGGAAACACCATATATTTT; clone size: once; D gene: TRBD1; V gene: TRBV9; J gene: TRBJ1-3
CDR3 protein: CASSDPRIQFF; CDR3 DNA: TGTGCCAGCAGTGATCCGAGGATCCAGTTCTTC; clone size: NA; D gene: NA; V gene: TRBV6-1; J gene: TRBJ2-1
CDR3 protein: CASSLGLAGRTDTQYF; CDR3 DNA: TGTGCCAGCAGTCTCGGACTAGCGGGGCGCACAGATACGCAGTATTTT; clone size: NA; D gene: TRBD2; V gene: TRBV14; J gene: TRBJ2-3
CDR3 protein: CAWNRKGQAVEKLFF; CDR3 DNA: TGTGCCTGGAACCGTAAAGGACAGGCAGTCGAAAAACTGTTTTTT; clone size: NA; D gene: TRBD1; V gene: TRBV30; J gene: TRBJ1-4
CDR3 protein: CASSFPGGTDTQYF; CDR3 DNA: TGTGCCAGCAGCTTCCCAGGCGGCACAGATACGCAGTATTTT; clone size: once; D gene: NA; V gene: TRBV7-9; J gene: TRBJ2-3
CDR3 protein: CSVFLRTPMTGELFF; CDR3 DNA: TGCAGCGTTTTCTTAAGGACTCCGATGACCGGGGAGCTGTTTTTT; clone size: NA; D gene: NA; V gene: TRBV29-1; J gene: TRBJ2-2
CDR3 protein: CASSQGDSNSGNTIYF; CDR3 DNA: TGCGCCAGCAGCCAAGGGGACAGTAACTCTGGAAACACCATATATTTT; clone size: once; D gene: TRBD1; V gene: TRBV4-1; J gene: TRBJ1-3
CDR3 protein: CASSQSNWSGDGKSNQPQHF; CDR3 DNA: TGCGCCAGCAGTCAATCTAATTGGTCGGGGGACGGGAAGAGCAATCAGCCCCAGCATTTT; clone size: NA; D gene: NA; V gene: TRBV23-1; J gene: TRBJ1-5
CDR3 protein: CASAELGVKMAFF; CDR3 DNA: TGTGCCAGCGCTGAATTAGGGGTAAAAATGGCTTTCTTT; clone size: few; D gene: NA; V gene: TRBV27; J gene: TRBJ1-1
CDR3 protein: CASSVRTGGNNEQFF; CDR3 DNA: TGCGCCAGCAGTGTCCGGACAGGGGGTAACAATGAGCAGTTCTTC; clone size: NA; D gene: TRBD1; V gene: TRBV10-2; J gene: TRBJ2-1
CDR3 protein: CASNWGGNYGYTF; CDR3 DNA: TGTGCCAGCAACTGGGGGGGGAACTATGGCTACACCTTC; clone size: NA; D gene: NA; V gene: TRBV12-3/TRBV12-4; J gene: TRBJ1-2
CDR3 protein: CASNRVGNTIYF; CDR3 DNA: TGTGCCAGCAACAGGGTCGGAAACACCATATATTTT; clone size: few; D gene: NA; V gene: TRBV2; J gene: TRBJ1-3
CDR3 protein: CASSERAGGLAKNIQYF; CDR3 DNA: TGTGCCAGCAGTGAAAGGGCAGGGGGCCTAGCCAAAAACATTCAGTACTTC; clone size: once; D gene: TRBD1; V gene: TRBV2; J gene: TRBJ2-4
CDR3 protein: CASSLGQGLAKNIQYF; CDR3 DNA: TGTGCCAGCAGCTTAGGACAGGGGCTAGCCAAAAACATTCAGTACTTC; clone size: NA; D gene: TRBD1; V gene: TRBV11-3; J gene: TRBJ2-4
CDR3 protein: CASSYSNSNQPQHF; CDR3 DNA: TGTGCCAGCAGTTACTCGAACTCGAATCAGCCCCAGCATTTT; clone size: NA; D gene: NA; V gene: TRBV6-6; J gene: TRBJ1-5
CDR3 protein: CASSETQGELGYGYTF; CDR3 DNA: TGTGCCAGCAGTGAAACACAGGGGGAATTAGGCTATGGCTACACCTTC; clone size: NA; D gene: TRBD1; V gene: TRBV6-1; J gene: TRBJ1-2
CDR3 protein: CASSVGRGRPLHF; CDR3 DNA: TGTGCCAGCAGCGTTGGCAGGGGGCGCCCCCTCCACTTT; clone size: NA; D gene: TRBD1; V gene: TRBV9; J gene: TRBJ1-6
CDR3 protein: CASSRKGTGGTDTQYF; CDR3 DNA: TGTGCCAGCAGTAGAAAGGGGACAGGGGGTACAGATACGCAGTATTTT; clone size: NA; D gene: TRBD1; V gene: TRBV27; J gene: TRBJ2-3
CDR3 protein: CASSSISSGNTIYF; CDR3 DNA: TGTGCCAGCAGTTCAATCAGCTCTGGAAACACCATATATTTT; clone size: NA; D gene: NA; V gene: TRBV2; J gene: TRBJ1-3
CDR3 protein: CASSYLSAGVSNEQFF; CDR3 DNA: TGTGCCAGCAGTTACCTCTCCGCGGGCGTGAGCAATGAGCAGTTCTTC; clone size: NA; D gene: NA; V gene: TRBV6-5; J gene: TRBJ2-1
CDR3 protein: CASSFAQGFTIYF; CDR3 DNA: TGTGCCAGCAGTTTCGCCCAGGGTTTCACCATATATTTT; clone size: NA; D gene: NA; V gene: TRBV12-3/TRBV12-4; J gene: TRBJ1-3
CDR3 protein: CASSSGGRGNTEAFF; CDR3 DNA: TGTGCCAGCAGCTCCGGGGGTAGGGGGAACACTGAAGCTTTCTTT; clone size: once; D gene: NA; V gene: TRBV7-9; J gene: TRBJ1-1
CDR3 protein: CASSLGGPGQPQHF; CDR3 DNA: TGCGCCAGCAGCCTGGGGGGGCCTGGGCAGCCCCAGCATTTT; clone size: NA; D gene: NA; V gene: TRBV5-1; J gene: TRBJ1-5
CDR3 protein: CASSLGTGDATNEKLFF; CDR3 DNA: TGCGCCAGCAGCTTGGGGACAGGGGATGCAACTAATGAAAAACTGTTTTTT; clone size: NA; D gene: TRBD1; V gene: TRBV5-1; J gene: TRBJ1-4
CDR3 protein: CASSSLASGETDTQYF; CDR3 DNA: TGTGCCAGCAGCTCCCTCGCTAGCGGGGAGACAGATACGCAGTATTTT; clone size: NA; D gene: TRBD2; V gene: TRBV5-6; J gene: TRBJ2-3
CDR3 protein: CASSLEGRGGTDTQYF; CDR3 DNA: TGCGCCAGCAGCTTGGAAGGGCGCGGGGGCACAGATACGCAGTATTTT; clone size: NA; D gene: NA; V gene: TRBV5-1; J gene: TRBJ2-3
CDR3 protein: CASSEGAGYNSPLHF; CDR3 DNA: TGTGCCAGCAGTGAAGGAGCAGGGTATAATTCACCCCTCCACTTT; clone size: NA; D gene: NA; V gene: TRBV6-1; J gene: TRBJ1-6
CDR3 protein: CAWNARDRDNSPLHF; CDR3 DNA: TGTGCCTGGAATGCCCGGGACAGGGATAATTCACCCCTCCACTTT; clone size: NA; D gene: TRBD1; V gene: TRBV30; J gene: TRBJ1-6
CDR3 protein: CASSVTNTGELFF; CDR3 DNA: TGTGCCAGCAGCGTTACGAACACCGGGGAGCTGTTTTTT; clone size: NA; D gene: NA; V gene: TRBV2; J gene: TRBJ2-2
CDR3 protein: CASSEQGEETQYF; CDR3 DNA: TGTGCCAGCAGTGAACAGGGGGAAGAGACCCAGTACTTC; clone size: NA; D gene: TRBD1; V gene: TRBV2; J gene: TRBJ2-5
CDR3 protein: CASSREGQGEAFF; CDR3 DNA: TGTGCCAGCAGTAGAGAGGGACAGGGGGAAGCTTTCTTT; clone size: NA; D gene: TRBD1; V gene: TRBV6-5; J gene: TRBJ1-1
CDR3 protein: CASSPRMSLGAPLSGNTIYF; CDR3 DNA: TGTGCCAGCAGCCCGAGGATGAGTTTAGGCGCCCCTCTGTCTGGAAACACCATATATTTT; clone size: once; D gene: NA; V gene: TRBV3-1/TRBV3-2; J gene: TRBJ1-3
CDR3 protein: CASSDFGGELFF; CDR3 DNA: TGTGCCAGCAGTGACTTCGGCGGGGAGCTGTTTTTT; clone size: NA; D gene: NA; V gene: TRBV6-4; J gene: TRBJ2-2
CDR3 protein: CASSQGGYTDTQYF; CDR3 DNA: TGTGCCAGCAGCCAGGGGGGATACACAGATACGCAGTATTTT; clone size: NA; D gene: NA; V gene: TRBV3-1/TRBV3-2; J gene: TRBJ2-3
CDR3 protein: CASSQRAPDRADGYTF; CDR3 DNA: TGCGCCAGCAGTCAACGCGCTCCGGACAGGGCCGATGGCTACACCTTC; clone size: many; D gene: TRBD1; V gene: TRBV10-1; J gene: TRBJ1-2
CDR3 protein: CASRRTGGICYGYTF; CDR3 DNA: TGCGCCAGCAGGCGCACAGGGGGCATTTGCTATGGCTACACCTTC; clone size: NA; D gene: TRBD1; V gene: TRBV23-1; J gene: TRBJ1-2
CDR3 protein: CASSELDCTPNTEAFF; CDR3 DNA: TGCGCCAGCAGTGAGCTGGACTGTACACCTAACACTGAAGCTTTCTTT; clone size: NA; D gene: NA; V gene: TRBV10-1; J gene: TRBJ1-1
CDR3 protein: CASSLGGGGTEAFF; CDR3 DNA: TGTGCCAGCAGCCTTGGGGGAGGGGGCACTGAAGCTTTCTTT; clone size: NA; D gene: NA; V gene: TRBV7-3; J gene: TRBJ1-1
CDR3 protein: CASSDSVGAGGYTF; CDR3 DNA: TGTGCCAGCAGTGACTCGGTAGGAGCGGGTGGCTACACCTTC; clone size: NA; D gene: NA; V gene: TRBV6-4; J gene: TRBJ1-2
CDR3 protein: CASRGPGQGIYEQYF; CDR3 DNA: TGTGCCAGCAGGGGACCGGGACAGGGGATCTACGAGCAGTACTTC; clone size: NA; D gene: TRBD1; V gene: TRBV6-5; J gene: TRBJ2-7
CDR3 protein: CASSFRTGVDIQYF; CDR3 DNA: TGTGCCAGCAGCTTTCGAACAGGGGTGGACATTCAGTACTTC; clone size: few; D gene: TRBD1; V gene: TRBV5-5; J gene: TRBJ2-4
CDR3 protein: CASSLRQGTQPQHF; CDR3 DNA: TGTGCCAGCAGCCTGCGACAGGGGACTCAGCCCCAGCATTTT; clone size: NA; D gene: TRBD1; V gene: TRBV7-6; J gene: TRBJ1-5
CDR3 protein: CASTINRGYANYGYTF; CDR3 DNA: TGTGCCAGTACCATTAACAGGGGATATGCTAACTATGGCTACACCTTC; clone size: NA; D gene: TRBD1; V gene: TRBV19; J gene: TRBJ1-2
CDR3 protein: CASTRTYANTGELFF; CDR3 DNA: TGTGCCAGTACCCGGACATATGCGAACACCGGGGAGCTGTTTTTT; clone size: NA; D gene: NA; V gene: TRBV19; J gene: TRBJ2-2
CDR3 protein: CAWSPMRAPDSPLHF; CDR3 DNA: TGTGCCTGGAGTCCCATGCGGGCCCCGGATTCACCCCTCCACTTT; clone size: NA; D gene: NA; V gene: TRBV30; J gene: TRBJ1-6
CDR3 protein: CASSGQGGSYEQYF; CDR3 DNA: TGTGCCAGCAGCGGACAGGGGGGCTCCTACGAGCAGTACTTC; clone size: NA; D gene: TRBD1; V gene: TRBV2; J gene: TRBJ2-7